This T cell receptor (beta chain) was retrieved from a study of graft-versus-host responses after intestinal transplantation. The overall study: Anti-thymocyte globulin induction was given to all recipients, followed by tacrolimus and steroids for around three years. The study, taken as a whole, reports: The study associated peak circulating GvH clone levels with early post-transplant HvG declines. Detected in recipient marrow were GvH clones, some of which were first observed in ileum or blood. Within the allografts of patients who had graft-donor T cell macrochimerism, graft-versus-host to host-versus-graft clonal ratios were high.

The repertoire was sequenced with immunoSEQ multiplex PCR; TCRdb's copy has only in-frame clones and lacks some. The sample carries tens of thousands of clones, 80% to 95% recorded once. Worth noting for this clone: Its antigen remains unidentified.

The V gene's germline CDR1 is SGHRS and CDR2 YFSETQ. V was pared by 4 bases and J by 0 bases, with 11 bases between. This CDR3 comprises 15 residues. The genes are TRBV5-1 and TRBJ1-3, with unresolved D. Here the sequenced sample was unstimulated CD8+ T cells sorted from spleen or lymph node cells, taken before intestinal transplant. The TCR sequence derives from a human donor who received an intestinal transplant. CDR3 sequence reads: CASSLESISGNTIYF. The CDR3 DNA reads TGCGCCAGCAGCCTAGAGAGTATCTCTGGAAACACCATATATTTT. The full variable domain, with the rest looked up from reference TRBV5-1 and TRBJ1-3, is KAGVTQTPRYLIKTRGQQVTLSCSPISGHRSVSWYQQTPGQGLQFLFEYFSETQRNKGNFPGRFSGRQFSNSRSEMNVSTLELGDSALYLCASSLESISGNTIYFGEGSWLTVV.